This T cell receptor beta chain was captured in a study of PD-L1 blockade in urothelial cancer. The overall study: Study patients had been treated with 0 to 3 previous chemotherapy regimens.

The time point: peripheral blood 6 weeks after treatment start. Patients suffered from locally advanced or metastatic urothelial carcinoma. Here immunoSEQ multiplex PCR was the method, and the copy in TCRdb shows in-frame clones only, minus some. Among 100,000 to 150,000 clones, about 84% were seen once, and the ten largest hold around 2.4%. J lost 6 bases, V lost 4 bases, and 3 bases had no gene match. Germline V lookup: CDR1 MNHEY, CDR2 SVGAGI. The CDR3 runs to 14 residues. Worth noting for this clone: Its matching antigen is unknown.

General study points: Patients with durable benefit had greater blood expansion of tumor-associated TCR clones 3 weeks into treatment.

The clonotype was recovered from a man aged 50 to 59 with urothelial cancer. The specimen comprised PBMCs, sampled around atezolizumab (anti-PD-L1) treatment. The chain carries TRBV6-5 and TRBJ2-1, with TRBD1 matching over 10 bases. CDR3 DNA: TGTGCCAGCAGTTCGACAGGGGGCGGCAATGAGCAGTTCTTC. Translating it yields CASSSTGGGNEQFF.